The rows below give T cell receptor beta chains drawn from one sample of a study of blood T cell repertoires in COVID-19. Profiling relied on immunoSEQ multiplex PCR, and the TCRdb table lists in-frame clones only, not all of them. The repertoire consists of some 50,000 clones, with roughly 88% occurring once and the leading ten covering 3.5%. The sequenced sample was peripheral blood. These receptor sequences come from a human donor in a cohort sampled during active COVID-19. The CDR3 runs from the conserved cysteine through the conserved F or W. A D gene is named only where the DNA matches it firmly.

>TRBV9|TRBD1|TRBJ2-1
CASSFRDSYNEQFF
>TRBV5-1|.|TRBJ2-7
CASSLGPLTGYAYEQYF
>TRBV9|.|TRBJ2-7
CASSPSGLVLSYEQYF
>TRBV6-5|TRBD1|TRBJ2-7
CASSYSGQSYEQYF
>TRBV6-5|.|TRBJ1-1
CASSLGRASTEAFF
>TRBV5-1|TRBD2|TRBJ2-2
CASSSASGGAGTGELFF
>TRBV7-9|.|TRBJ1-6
CASSLDSLNSPLHF
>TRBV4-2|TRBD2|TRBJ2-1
CASSQARAGESLYNEQFF
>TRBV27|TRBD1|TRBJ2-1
CASSPGTAFREQFF
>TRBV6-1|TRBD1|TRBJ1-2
CASSEMQQGVLGYTF
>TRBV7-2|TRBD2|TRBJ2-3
CASGKARGTSDTQYF
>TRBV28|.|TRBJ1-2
CASTRHEMVSNYGYTF
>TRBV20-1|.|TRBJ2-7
CSARGPYEQYF
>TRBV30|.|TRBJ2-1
CAWNRGNYNEQFF
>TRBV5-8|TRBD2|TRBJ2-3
CASSPGTSGRRFTDTQYF
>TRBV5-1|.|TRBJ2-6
CASSPPQKSGANVLTF
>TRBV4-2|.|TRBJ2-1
CASSQDSGYMDEQFF
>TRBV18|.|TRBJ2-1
CASSAYPSSEQFF
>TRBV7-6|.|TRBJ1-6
CASSLGGRSFNSPLHF
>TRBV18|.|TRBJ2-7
CASSPLTGQTSSYEQYF
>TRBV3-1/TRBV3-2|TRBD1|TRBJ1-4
CASSPRGQFNEKLFF
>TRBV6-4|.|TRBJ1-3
CASSYIENSNSGNTIYF
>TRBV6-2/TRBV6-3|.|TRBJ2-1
CASSHSPNEQFF
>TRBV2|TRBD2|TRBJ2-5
CASRFPSGEETQYF
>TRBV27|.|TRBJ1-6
CASSRPGLGLTSPLHF
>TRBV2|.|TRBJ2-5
CASSVSSMSQETQYF
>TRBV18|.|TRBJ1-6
CASSPGVSFNSPLHF
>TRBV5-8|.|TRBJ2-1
CASSGSPSYNEQFF
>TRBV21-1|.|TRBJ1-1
CASGVPVLNTEAFF
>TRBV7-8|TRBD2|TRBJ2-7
CASSLAGGNYEQYF
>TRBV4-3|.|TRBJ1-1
CASSQGVNVNTEAFF
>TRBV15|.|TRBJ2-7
CATSRPGADEQYF
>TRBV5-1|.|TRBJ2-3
CASSPPRGRDTDTQYF
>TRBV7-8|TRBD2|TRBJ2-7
CASSLLVSGRSEQYF
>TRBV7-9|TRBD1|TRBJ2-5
CASSLTGTGTETQYF
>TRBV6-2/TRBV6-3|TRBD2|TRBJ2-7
CASSTSGGLYEQYF
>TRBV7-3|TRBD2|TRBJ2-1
CASSSGLAGRYEQFF
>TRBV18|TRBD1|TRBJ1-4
CASSPGDRQTNEKLFF
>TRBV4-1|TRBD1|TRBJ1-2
CASSLPGQGANYGYTF
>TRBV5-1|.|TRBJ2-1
CASSPHRGDGPFF
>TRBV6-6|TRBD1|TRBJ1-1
CASSSVGQANTEAFF
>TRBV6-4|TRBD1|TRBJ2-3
CASSPGQGRVDTQYF